This T cell receptor beta chain was retrieved from a study of molecular identifiers for immune sequencing clone quantification (dated by TCRdb to the late 2010s). Regarding the study in general: For a replicate experiment, the RNA from either about 20,000 or 100,000 naive CD8 T cells was divided into five aliquots, and four of those aliquots went on to sequencing. The study was a methods study using CD8 T cells to benchmark molecular-identifier clustering-based TCR repertoire sequencing (MIDCIRS) and TCR RNA copy counting. The paper as a whole reports these results and caveats: Spiked-in Jurkat TCR RNA (roughly 10 copies' worth), which is not part of the donor repertoire, was contained in the naive libraries. When barcode sub-clustering was left out, chimeric consensus sequences inflated TCR diversity, with chimeras reaching as high as 47%. Spiked-in Jurkat TCR RNA equal to a single cell's worth was reported to be detectable even within 1,100,000 naive CD8 T cells. In CMV-specific effector cells, over 97% of molecules were held by clones above 20 RNA copies, whereas under 1% of molecules were held by such clones in naive cells. Around 2.9 recovered TCR RNA copies per cell were obtained by modeling, versus roughly 10 by digital PCR, implying a capture efficiency of 30% to 35%. Highly expanded clone sizes could be underestimated because identical TCR molecules may share a barcode.

This clonotype was counted between two and nine times. Its specific antigen is unknown. Base qualities are not provided; no much larger clone lies one nucleotide away. CDR1 and CDR2 are drawn from the germline V gene: MNHEY, SVGEGT. Spanning cysteine to phenylalanine, the CDR3 consists of 12 amino acids. Just the 36-base CDR3 DNA is kept, in frame starting at base 1. The junction carries 5 bases between V and J, which are trimmed by 1 base and 5 bases respectively. Libraries were prepared through PCR. TCRdb names NextSeq 500 as the instrument used. Bulk TCR libraries were generated as previously described, with the TCR primers listed in Table S5 used. Purification of total RNA was performed with the Qiagen AllPrep DNA/RNA kit. Before analysis, reads from multiple sequencing runs of one library were combined. The source study handled its data this way. Reads were retained only if the reads had an exact TCR constant sequence, and the retained reads were trimmed to 150 nt and grouped according to their 12-nt molecular barcodes. Within each barcode group, reads were sub-clustered at a 15% Levenshtein threshold, and quality-weighted consensus sequences were built per RNA molecule. Non-functional sequences were filtered out, along with any lower-count sequence sitting one edit away from another sequence. Barcode sub-clusters with fewer than 20% of the maximum read count were removed, based on fitting two negative binomial distributions. TCRdb applied fastp at Q25 and MiXCR to the public reads, then kept only in-frame beta chains. One record per CDR3 amino acid sequence lists the most common genes and DNA. The V and J calls and clone size are TCRdb's, not the authors'. This sample holds approximately 500,000 distinct CDR3 sequences; about 25% were observed only once. In total, the top ten clones hold around 0.78% of the sample.

Libraries of naive CD8 T cells were built from anywhere between about 17,000 and 1,000,000 sorted cells, with 10%, 30% or 50% of the purified RNA used. Naive CD8 T cells were FACS-sorted as CD8+CD4-CCR7+CD45RA+ on a BD FACSAria II into RLT Plus buffer. To test detection sensitivity, Jurkat RNA equal to ten TCR copies was added to samples of roughly 18,000-1,100,000 naive CD8 T cells. Enrichment of CD8 T cells was performed with RosetteSep CD8+ T Cell Enrichment Cocktail and Ficoll-Paque, after which ACK red cell lysis was carried out. The material sequenced was naive CD8+ T cells from blood, with Jurkat cell RNA spiked in. Taken with the paper, the label for cell subset or site translates to: FACS-sorted CD8+CD4-CCR7+CD45RA+ naive T cells. The sequence joins TRBV6-2 or TRBV6-3 to TRBJ2-5, with the identity of the D gene unclear. The TCR comes from a human donor in good health. Some libraries in this study had Jurkat cell RNA spiked in. The nucleotides are TGTGCCAGCAGTTACTTCGAGGAGACCCAGTACTTC. The translation is CASSYFEETQYF.